Listed below are T cell receptor beta chains from one sample, sequenced in a study of low-dose radiotherapy and immunotherapy resistance in tumors. TCRdb reanalysed the reads using MiXCR and keeps one entry per CDR3 protein. The table has about 97,000 distinct CDR3 sequences, less than 25% seen once. The sequencing used PBMCs, collected after low-dose radiotherapy plus immunotherapy. Source of these receptors: a male donor with prostate cancer. CDR3s leave out the opening cysteine and the closing phenylalanine or tryptophan. Some rows mark clone size as missing; the rest say once, few, many or name a class of expanded clone.

>15|TRBV7-3|many
ASSLTGGGRVTGELF
>11|TRBV9|many
ASSRLAEGTQY
>13|TRBV28|-
ASSLGAYRGRGYT
>11|TRBV6-8|-
ASSREGLEGYT
>12|TRBV28|-
ASSSPGTDYGYT
>14|TRBV6-5|-
ASSLSLADAAYEQY
>11|TRBV18|many
ASSQERSAEQF
>12|TRBV11-2|many
ASSLSPGIETQY
>12|TRBV6-1|-
ASSVQGAAYEQY
>11|TRBV6-5|many
ASSPSSDRGYT